The T cell receptor beta chain under discussion was sequenced for a study of T cells expressing NK-cell markers. Reanalyzing the 5' RACE reads, TCRdb keeps one entry per CDR3 protein, without DNA. The table counts about 150,000 distinct CDR3 sequences; approximately 35% lies in the top ten. The germline gives CDR1 MNHEY, CDR2 SVGAGI. The CDR3 is 12 residues long. Source material: blood T cells: a sorted CD56 or NKG2C T cell subset, CD4+ or CD8+ T cells, or bulk PBMC T cells (not recorded which). The chain uses TRBV6-5 and TRBJ2-7; TCRdb gives TRBD2 as the D gene, but with no DNA this cannot be confirmed. This TCR was sampled from a woman between 50 and 59 years old in good health. The CDR3: CASGGLAYEQYF.